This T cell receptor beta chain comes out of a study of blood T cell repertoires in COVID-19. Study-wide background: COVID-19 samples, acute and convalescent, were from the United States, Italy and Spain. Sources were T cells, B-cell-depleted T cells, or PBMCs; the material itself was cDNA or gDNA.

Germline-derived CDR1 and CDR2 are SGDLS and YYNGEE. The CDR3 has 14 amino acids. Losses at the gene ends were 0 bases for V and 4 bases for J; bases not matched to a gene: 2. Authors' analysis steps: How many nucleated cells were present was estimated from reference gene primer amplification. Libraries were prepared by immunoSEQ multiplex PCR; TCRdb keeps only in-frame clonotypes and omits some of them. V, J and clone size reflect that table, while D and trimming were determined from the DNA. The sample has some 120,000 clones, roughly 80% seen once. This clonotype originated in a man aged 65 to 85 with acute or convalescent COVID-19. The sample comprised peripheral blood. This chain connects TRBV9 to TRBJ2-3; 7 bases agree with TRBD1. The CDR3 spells CASSVGGGPDTQYF. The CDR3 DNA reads TGTGCCAGCAGCGTAGGAGGGGGCCCAGATACGCAGTATTTT.